This record looks at one T cell receptor (beta chain) sequence and its context. The sample belongs to a study of shared clonotypes between healthy human individuals. Libraries were prepared by immunoSEQ multiplex PCR; TCRdb keeps only in-frame clonotypes and omits some of them. The sample has some 2.1 million clones, approximately 94% seen once. The CDR3 totals 15 residues. V was cut by 5 bases and J by 2 bases, with 13 bases left in between. Germline lookup yields CDR1 MDHEN and CDR2 SYDVKM. CD8 cells classed as naive were CD45RO-negative and positively selected for CCR7, excluding terminally differentiated effector memory CD45RA+ cells.

The TCR sequence derives from a man younger than 35 in good health. The sample comprised naive CD8+ T cells sorted from blood. The chain has TRBV28 and TRBJ1-5; no firm D call. For the CDR3, the DNA is TGTGCCAGCAGTCCGACTAGGGTCGGCAATCAGCCCCAGCATTTT. This gives the protein CASSPTRVGNQPQHF.